This is a list of T cell receptor beta chains from one sample in a study of molecular identifiers for immune sequencing clone quantification. A single record per CDR3 protein comes from TCRdb applying MiXCR to the PCR reads. The repertoire holds hundreds of thousands of distinct CDR3 sequences, with roughly 24% as singletons. The sequenced sample consisted of naive CD8+ T cells from blood, with Jurkat cell RNA spiked in. The receptors here all came from a human donor in good health. Some libraries in this study had Jurkat cell RNA spiked in. Each CDR3 is given with its conserved first and last residue. The D gene is left open where the match is weak. The size field is filled for only some rows; it gives once, few, many or a size class.

v_gene	d_gene	j_gene	abundance	CDR3nt	CDR3aa
TRBV2	TRBD2	TRBJ2-1	.	TGTGCCATAGCAAGGGGACTAGGGTACAATGAGCAGTTCTTC	CAIARGLGYNEQFF
TRBV7-9	.	TRBJ1-1	few	TGTGCCAGCAGCTTAGGGACAGAATCGAACACTGAAGCTTTCTTT	CASSLGTESNTEAFF
TRBV28	.	TRBJ1-4	.	TGTGCCAGCAGTTTGGCAGGGGATGATGAAAAACTGTTTTTT	CASSLAGDDEKLFF
TRBV3-1	TRBD2	TRBJ2-3	.	TGTGCCAGCAGCCAAGAGACTAGCGGGACTAGGGCAGATACGCAGTATTTT	CASSQETSGTRADTQYF
TRBV29-1	.	TRBJ2-1	.	TGCAGCGCAGACAATAGGACGGCCGAGCAGTTCTTC	CSADNRTAEQFF
TRBV29-1	TRBD1	TRBJ2-7	.	TGCAGCGTTACAGACAGGGGTAGGGCCTACGAGCAGTACTTC	CSVTDRGRAYEQYF
TRBV7-6	.	TRBJ2-5	many	TGTGCCAGCGCTGGGGTCCCAGGGTACCAAGAGACCCAGTACTTC	CASAGVPGYQETQYF
TRBV23-1	TRBD1	TRBJ2-5	.	TGCGCCAGCAGTCAATACGCCCCGCCCGGACAGGGCAGGCGCGCGACCCCGTACTTC	CASSQYAPPGQGRRATPYF
TRBV7-9	.	TRBJ2-5	many	TGTGCCAGCAGCTTAGTTGGCGGGGCCCAGTACTTC	CASSLVGGAQYF
TRBV20-1	.	TRBJ2-2	.	TGCAGTGCTAGAGATCGACGGGAATCCGGGGAGCTGTTTTTT	CSARDRRESGELFF
TRBV12-3/TRBV12-4	.	TRBJ1-2	.	TGTGCCAGCAGTGTCGGGCCTAACTATGGCTACACCTTC	CASSVGPNYGYTF
TRBV12-3/TRBV12-4	.	TRBJ2-3	many	TGTGCCAGCACCCTCACAGATACGCAGTATTTT	CASTLTDTQYF
TRBV20-1	TRBD1	TRBJ2-7	many	TGCAGTGCTAGTACCCGGGACAGGGACTACGAGCAGTACTTC	CSASTRDRDYEQYF
TRBV20-1	.	TRBJ2-1	many	TGCAGTGCTAGAGATGCGACAGCGTACAATGAGCAGTTCTTC	CSARDATAYNEQFF
TRBV4-3	TRBD2	TRBJ2-1	few	TGCGCCAGCAGCCAGGACCAGACTAGCGGATCCTACAATGAGCAGTTCTTC	CASSQDQTSGSYNEQFF
TRBV20-1	.	TRBJ1-5	few	TGCAGTGCTATAGCGCCAGGGGTCAATCAGCCCCAGCATTTT	CSAIAPGVNQPQHF
TRBV30	.	TRBJ2-7	few	TGTGCCTGGAGTGTTGAGGACGACTACGAGCAGTACTTC	CAWSVEDDYEQYF
TRBV2	.	TRBJ2-5	.	TGTGCCAGCGGTCCATGGGAGGCTATACAAGCGCCCCCGTACTTC	CASGPWEAIQAPPYF
TRBV7-9	TRBD2	TRBJ2-7	.	TGTGCCAGCAGCTCGGCTACTAGCGGGAAAGCGTACGAGCAGTACTTC	CASSSATSGKAYEQYF
TRBV6-1	TRBD1	TRBJ1-1	.	TGTGCCAGCAGTGAAGCGAGGACAGGCCCGGCTTCTGAAGCTTTCTTT	CASSEARTGPASEAFF
TRBV13	.	TRBJ2-1	.	TGTGCCAGCAACGATTACAGGACCAGTGAGCAGTTCTTC	CASNDYRTSEQFF
TRBV21-1	.	TRBJ2-6	many	TGTGCCAGCAGCAAAGCCAAGACAGGGCCAGCCGACGTCCTGACTTTC	CASSKAKTGPADVLTF
TRBV29-1	TRBD1	TRBJ2-7	many	TGCAGCGTTGATCTGACAGGGGGTGGCTACGAGCAGTACTTC	CSVDLTGGGYEQYF
TRBV6-5	TRBD2	TRBJ2-7	many	TGTGCCAGCAGTTACAGTGGTAGCGGGGACGAGCAGTACTTC	CASSYSGSGDEQYF
TRBV12-3/TRBV12-4	.	TRBJ2-1	few	TGTGCCAGCAGTTTAGACGGGGGCTCCTACAATGAGCAGTTCTTC	CASSLDGGSYNEQFF
TRBV15	.	TRBJ2-7	.	TGTGCCACCAGCATCAGGGCCTCCTACGAGCAGTACTTC	CATSIRASYEQYF
TRBV4-3	.	TRBJ1-1	few	TGCGCCAGCAGCCGAGATCAGGGAGGGGGCACTGAAGCTTTCTTT	CASSRDQGGGTEAFF
TRBV27	.	TRBJ1-1	once	TGTGCCAGCAGTCCGCGCGGACAGCCGTTGGGGGAAGCTTTCTTT	CASSPRGQPLGEAFF
TRBV4-2	.	TRBJ2-3	many	TGTGCCAGCAGCCAAGTTCAAGGAACAGATACGCAGTATTTT	CASSQVQGTDTQYF
TRBV6-2/TRBV6-3	TRBD1	TRBJ2-4	few	TGTGCCAGCAGCGGACAGGGGAAAAACATTCAGTACTTC	CASSGQGKNIQYF
TRBV7-6	TRBD1	TRBJ2-7	many	TGTGCCAGCAGTGTGGGACAGGGCTACGAGCAGTACTTC	CASSVGQGYEQYF
TRBV29-1	.	TRBJ1-1	many	TGCAGCGTATCGGACAGGAACACTGAAGCTTTCTTT	CSVSDRNTEAFF
TRBV12-3/TRBV12-4	.	TRBJ2-3	.	TGTGCCAGCAGGGACCTCACAGATACGCAGTATTTT	CASRDLTDTQYF
TRBV7-9	TRBD1	TRBJ2-7	many	TGTGCCACGGACCGGGACAGCTCCTACGAGCAGTACTTC	CATDRDSSYEQYF
TRBV20-1	.	TRBJ2-7	few	TGCAGTGCCCCACCCCCGGCCAGTCTTCGGGAGCAGTACTTC	CSAPPPASLREQYF
TRBV5-1	.	TRBJ2-7	few	TGCGCCAGCATGTTCTCAACAGGGACCTACGAGCAGCACTTC	CASMFSTGTYEQHF
TRBV28	.	TRBJ2-5	many	TGTGCCAGCAGTTTGTTAACGGGAAACCAAGAGACCCAGTACTTC	CASSLLTGNQETQYF
TRBV7-9	.	TRBJ2-2	many	TGTGCCAGCAGCTTCAGGGGAAAGGCCGGGGAGCTGTTTTTT	CASSFRGKAGELFF
TRBV19	.	TRBJ2-2	.	TGTGCCAGTAGTTTCGGGGTCCGAGGCACCGGGGAGCTGTTTTTT	CASSFGVRGTGELFF
TRBV12-3/TRBV12-4	.	TRBJ1-4	many	TGTGCCAGCAGTCCGGACAGCCTTAATGAAAAACTGTTTTTT	CASSPDSLNEKLFF
TRBV13	TRBD2	TRBJ2-3	.	TGTGCCAGCAGCGCGGGACTAGCGGGAGATACGCAGTATTTT	CASSAGLAGDTQYF
TRBV27	TRBD2	TRBJ2-7	few	TGTGCCAGCAGTCCTGGACTAGCGGGAGGCCGCGAGCAGTACTTC	CASSPGLAGGREQYF
TRBV7-9	.	TRBJ1-4	many	TGTGCCAGCAGCCGAAGCCCACAGGACGGGGATGAAAAACTGTTTTTT	CASSRSPQDGDEKLFF
TRBV30	.	TRBJ2-3	many	TGTGCCTGGACCCAGACGGTCCCGCGCAAGTATTTT	CAWTQTVPRKYF
TRBV12-3/TRBV12-4	TRBD1	TRBJ2-7	.	TGTGCCAGCAGTTTTTCAGGGGGCGCCGAGCAGTACTTC	CASSFSGGAEQYF
TRBV5-6	TRBD1	TRBJ1-2	.	TGTGCCAGCAGCGGTGTGGAAACAGGGGGCTATGGCTACACCTTC	CASSGVETGGYGYTF
TRBV5-4	.	TRBJ1-5	many	TGTGCCAGCAGCCTCGGACAGAATCAGCCCCAGCATTTT	CASSLGQNQPQHF
TRBV30	.	TRBJ2-7	.	TGTGCCTGGAGGACCGGGACTGGGTCCTACGAGCAGTACTTC	CAWRTGTGSYEQYF
TRBV12-5	.	TRBJ1-1	few	TGTGCTAGTGGATGGGGGACTGAAGCTTTCTTT	CASGWGTEAFF
TRBV20-1	.	TRBJ1-3	few	TGCAGTGCTAGAGCTGGGCCCCCATTACTCTCTGGAAACACCATATATTTT	CSARAGPPLLSGNTIYF
TRBV27	.	TRBJ2-7	many	TGTGCCAGCAGTTTATCTGGGTCCGGCGGCTACGAGCAGTACTTC	CASSLSGSGGYEQYF
TRBV7-9	.	TRBJ2-3	few	TGTGCCAGCAGCTCCGCTACCTGGAATACGCAGTATTTT	CASSSATWNTQYF
TRBV7-9	.	TRBJ2-3	many	TGTGCCAGCAGCTTAGCTCAGGGGAGGTCAGATACGCAGTATTTT	CASSLAQGRSDTQYF
TRBV28	.	TRBJ2-7	many	TGTGCCAGCAGCAACAGGGCTCCGGGCGAGCAGTACTTC	CASSNRAPGEQYF
TRBV19	.	TRBJ2-2	.	TGTGCCAGTAGTATTAGCGCGGGGCAGCTGTTTTTT	CASSISAGQLFF